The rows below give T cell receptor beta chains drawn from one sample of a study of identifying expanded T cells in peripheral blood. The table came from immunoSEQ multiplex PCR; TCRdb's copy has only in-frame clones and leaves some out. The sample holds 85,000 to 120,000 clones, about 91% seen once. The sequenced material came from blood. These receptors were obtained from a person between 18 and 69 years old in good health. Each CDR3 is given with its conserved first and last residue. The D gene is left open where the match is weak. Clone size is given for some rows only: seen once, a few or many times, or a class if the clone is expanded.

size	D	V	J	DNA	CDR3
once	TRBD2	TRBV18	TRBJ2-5	TGTGCCAGCTCATCTAGCGGGGGAGGAGGAGAGACCCAGTACTTC	CASSSSGGGGETQYF
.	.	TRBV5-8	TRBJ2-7	TGTGCCAGCAGCTTGGCACTTCTCTCCTACGAGCAGTACTTC	CASSLALLSYEQYF
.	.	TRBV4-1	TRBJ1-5	TGCGCCAGCAGCCAAGATCGGTATAGCAATCAGCCCCAGCATTTT	CASSQDRYSNQPQHF
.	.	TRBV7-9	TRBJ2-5	TGTGCCAGCAGCCCCACAGGAGGCCTGGGAGGAATTGGGGAGACCCAGTACTTC	CASSPTGGLGGIGETQYF
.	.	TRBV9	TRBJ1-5	TGTGCCAGCAGCCCATCACCGGGGGGGGGACCCCAGCATTTT	CASSPSPGGGPQHF
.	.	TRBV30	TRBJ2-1	TGTGCCTGGAGTGTCGGGACACTTCCCTGGAATGAGCAGTTCTTC	CAWSVGTLPWNEQFF
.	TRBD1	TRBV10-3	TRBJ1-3	TGTGCCATCTGCGAGCCCCTGACAGGGACTGGAAACACCATATATTTT	CAICEPLTGTGNTIYF
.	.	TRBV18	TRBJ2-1	TGTGCCAGCTCAGCAGGAGGGAGCAATGAGCAGTTCTTC	CASSAGGSNEQFF
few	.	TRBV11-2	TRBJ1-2	TGTGCCAGCAGCTCCCAGACCGGGAGACTCTATGGCTACACCTTC	CASSSQTGRLYGYTF
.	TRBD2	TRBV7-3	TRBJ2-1	TGTGCCAGCAGCTTAAAGGGCGGGAGCGGGGGCTACAATGAGCAGTTCTTC	CASSLKGGSGGYNEQFF
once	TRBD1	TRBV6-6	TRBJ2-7	TGTGCCAGCAGTTATGCACAGGGGCGGGAGCAGTACTTC	CASSYAQGREQYF
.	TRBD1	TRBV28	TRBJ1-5	TGTGCCAGCACGACAGGGCTCAATCAGCCCCAGCATTTT	CASTTGLNQPQHF
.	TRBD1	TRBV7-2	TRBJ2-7	TGTGCCAGCAGCGCCCCGGAGACAGGGGGCGTAGAGCAGTACTTC	CASSAPETGGVEQYF
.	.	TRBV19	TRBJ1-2	TGTGCCAGTAGTATAGTTTTCACGGATGGCTACACCTTC	CASSIVFTDGYTF
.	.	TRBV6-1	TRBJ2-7	TGTGCCAGCAGTGAAGGACAGGTGTACGAGCAGTACTTC	CASSEGQVYEQYF
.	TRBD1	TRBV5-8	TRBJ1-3	TGTGCCAGCAGCTGGGACAGGGTGAGAGGAAACACCATATATTTT	CASSWDRVRGNTIYF
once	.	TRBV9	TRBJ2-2	TGTGCCAGCAGCGTAGCTCCCAGGGCGGGGAAGCCCACCGGGGAGCTGTTTTTT	CASSVAPRAGKPTGELFF
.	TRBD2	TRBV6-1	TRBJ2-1	TGTGCCAGCAGTGAAGCGCTTAAGGGACTAGCGGAAATCTCCTACAATGAGCAGTTCTTC	CASSEALKGLAEISYNEQFF
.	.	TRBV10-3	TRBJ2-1	TGTGCCATCAGTGATCCGAATTTAGAGCAGTTCTTC	CAISDPNLEQFF
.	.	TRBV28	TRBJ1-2	TGTGCCAGCACGGGGGGGCAGTTCTATGGCTACACCTTC	CASTGGQFYGYTF
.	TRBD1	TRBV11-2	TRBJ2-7	TGTGCCAGCAGCCTATATATGGACAGGGGTTACGAGCAGTACTTC	CASSLYMDRGYEQYF
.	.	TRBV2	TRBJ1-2	TGTGCCAGCAGTTCAGTCTATGGCTACACCTTC	CASSSVYGYTF
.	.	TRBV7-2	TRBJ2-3	TGTGCCAGCAGCTTGTTGGGGCGGGATAAGAATACGCAGTATTTT	CASSLLGRDKNTQYF
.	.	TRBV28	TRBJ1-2	TGTGCCAGCAGTTTACCAGGCGATGGCTACACCTTC	CASSLPGDGYTF
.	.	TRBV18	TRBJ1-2	TGTGCCAGCTCACCCAGGGACGGCATTGGCTACACCTTC	CASSPRDGIGYTF
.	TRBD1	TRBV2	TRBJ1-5	TGTGCCAGCAGTGATGGGACAGTGGACCAGCCCCAGCATTTT	CASSDGTVDQPQHF
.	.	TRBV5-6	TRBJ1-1	TGTGCCAGCAGCTTGGTGGGGACTGAAGCTTTCTTT	CASSLVGTEAFF
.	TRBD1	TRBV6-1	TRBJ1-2	TGTGCCAGCAGTGAAGCAGTTCAGGACAGGGGCTATGGCTACACCTTC	CASSEAVQDRGYGYTF
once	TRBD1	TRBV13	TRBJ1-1	TGTGCCAGCAGCCCCCGGGACAGGCAGAACACTGAAGCTTTCTTT	CASSPRDRQNTEAFF
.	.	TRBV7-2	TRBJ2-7	TGTGCCAGCAGCAAAAGGTCGGCCTACGAGCAGTACTTC	CASSKRSAYEQYF
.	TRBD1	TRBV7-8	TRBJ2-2	TGTGCCAGCAGTTCTCGGACAGGGCGGGGGGAGCTGTTTTTT	CASSSRTGRGELFF
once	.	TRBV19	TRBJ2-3	TGTGCCAGTACAGACTACCACACAGATACGCAGTATTTT	CASTDYHTDTQYF
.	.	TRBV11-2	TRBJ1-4	TGTGCCAGCAGCTTTGGGACCGGGATAACTAATGAAAAACTGTTTTTT	CASSFGTGITNEKLFF
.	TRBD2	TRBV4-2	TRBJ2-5	TGTGCCAGCAGCCAAGATCCGGGACTAGCGGACCAAGAGACCCAGTACTTC	CASSQDPGLADQETQYF
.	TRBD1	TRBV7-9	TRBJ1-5	TGTGCCAGCAGCCCTGGGGCGACAGGGCACAAACAGCCCCAGCATTTT	CASSPGATGHKQPQHF
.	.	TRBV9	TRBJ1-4	TGTGCCAGCAGCGGAACAGGGATGTCAACTAATGAAAAACTGTTTTTT	CASSGTGMSTNEKLFF
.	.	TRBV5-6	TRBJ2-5	TGTGCCAGCAGCTTGTTTGGAGGCACTCAAGAGACCCAGTACTTC	CASSLFGGTQETQYF
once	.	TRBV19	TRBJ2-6	TGTGCCAGTAAAAGGGACACCGGGGCCAACGTCCTGACTTTC	CASKRDTGANVLTF
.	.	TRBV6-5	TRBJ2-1	TGTGCCAGCAGTTACTCGGACAGCTACAATGAGCAGTTCTTC	CASSYSDSYNEQFF
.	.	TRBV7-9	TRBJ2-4	TGTGCCAGCAGCTTCCCCGGAGGGGCCAAAAACATTCAGTACTTC	CASSFPGGAKNIQYF
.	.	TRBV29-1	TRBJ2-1	TGCAGCGTTAAGGGGGGGGCGGGACAGTCATACAATGAGCAGTTCTTC	CSVKGGAGQSYNEQFF
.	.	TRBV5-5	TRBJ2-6	TGTGCCAGCAGCTTGGGCTGGAATCCCTCTGGGGCCAACGTCCTGACTTTC	CASSLGWNPSGANVLTF
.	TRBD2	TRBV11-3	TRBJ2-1	TGTGCCAGCAGCTTAGGGCTAGCGGGGGGTTACAATGAGCAGTTCTTC	CASSLGLAGGYNEQFF
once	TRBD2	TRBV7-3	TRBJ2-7	TGTGCCAGCAGCTTAGGCGGGTCGGGAGGGATCTACGAGCAGTACTTC	CASSLGGSGGIYEQYF
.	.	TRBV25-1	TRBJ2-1	TGTGCCAGCAGTGATCCTAGGTGGGCGGATGAGCAGTTCTTC	CASSDPRWADEQFF
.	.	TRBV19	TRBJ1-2	TGTGCCAGTAGTATGTCCCAAAGGGGCTATGGCTACACCTTC	CASSMSQRGYGYTF
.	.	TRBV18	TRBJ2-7	TGTGCCAGCTCACAAAATACAGGAGGTGTTGGCGAGCAGTACTTC	CASSQNTGGVGEQYF
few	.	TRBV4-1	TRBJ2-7	TGCGCCAGCAGCCAAGTGATTGGGGGCTCCTACGAGCAGTACTTC	CASSQVIGGSYEQYF
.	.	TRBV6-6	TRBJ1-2	TGTGCCAGCAGTTACAGTTTTGAGGGTGGGGCTGGCTACACCTTC	CASSYSFEGGAGYTF
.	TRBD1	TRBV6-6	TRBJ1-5	TGTGCCAGCAGCGCGGGACAGGGGTATCAGCCCCAGCATTTT	CASSAGQGYQPQHF
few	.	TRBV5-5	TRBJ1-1	TGTGCCAGCAGCTTGTGGGGGCACACTGAAGCTTTCTTT	CASSLWGHTEAFF
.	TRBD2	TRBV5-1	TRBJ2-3	TGCGCCAGCAGCTTTAGCGGGAGTGTAGATACGCAGTATTTT	CASSFSGSVDTQYF
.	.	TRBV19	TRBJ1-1	TGTGCCAGTAGTCAGCTACTTCACACTGAAGCTTTCTTT	CASSQLLHTEAFF
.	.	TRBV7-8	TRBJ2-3	TGTGCCAGCAGCTTGAGGTTAGGAGCTAACGGCACAGATACGCAGTATTTT	CASSLRLGANGTDTQYF
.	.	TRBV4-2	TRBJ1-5	TGTGCCAGCAGCCAAGAAGGGCAGGGGATTCTTCAGCCCCAGCATTTT	CASSQEGQGILQPQHF
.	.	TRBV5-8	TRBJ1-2	TGTGCCAGCAGCTACAAGACGGGACTTTATGGCTACACCTTC	CASSYKTGLYGYTF
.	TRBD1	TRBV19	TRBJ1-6	TGTGCCAGTAGTAGCAGACCCCTTTCCGGGACAGGATATAATTCACCCCTCCACTTT	CASSSRPLSGTGYNSPLHF
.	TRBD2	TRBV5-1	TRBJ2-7	TGCGCCAGCAGCTTGGCTAGCGGGAGCCCTTCCTACGAGCAGTACTTC	CASSLASGSPSYEQYF
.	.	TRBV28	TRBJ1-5	TGTGCCAGCTATTCCCTGACGGGGGGCTTGGTGAAGAGCAATCAGCCCCAGCATTTT	CASYSLTGGLVKSNQPQHF
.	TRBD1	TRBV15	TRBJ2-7	TGTGCCACCAGCAATTACCGGGACAGAACCGAGCAGTACTTC	CATSNYRDRTEQYF